One and the same sample provided the 32 T cell receptor beta chains below, sequenced in a study of OX40 agonist ivuxolimab in advanced cancers. The method was immunoSEQ multiplex PCR; TCRdb's version includes in-frame clones alone and lacks a portion of them. The profile shows approximately 60,000 clones, more than 70% of them singletons. This sample comprised CD4+ or CD8+ T cells sorted from blood, obtained in a trial of the OX40 agonist ivuxolimab. These receptors all stem from an adult with an advanced solid tumor such as melanoma, head and neck, liver or kidney cancer.

This sequence joins TRBV5-1 and TRBJ2-5; TRBD2 aligns across 11 bases. The closer fit of TRBJ2-7 to the DNA end suggests the J call may be wrong. The CDR3 spans 15 residues. Per germline, CDR1 SGHRS and CDR2 YFSETQ. CDR3: CASRGLAGGEYEQYF. The CDR3 coding sequence is TGCGCCAGCAGGGGGCTAGCGGGAGGAGAATACGAGCAGTACTTC.

This rearrangement joins TRBV6-5 to TRBJ2-2; D remains unclear. V lost 6 bases and J lost 0, with 11 bases in between. Germline-derived CDR1 and CDR2 are MNHEY and SVGAGI. The CDR3 consists of 15 residues. CDR3: CASRRTATNTGELFF. CDR3 nucleotides: TGTGCCAGCAGGCGTACAGCTACGAACACCGGGGAGCTGTTTTTT.

This clone was counted only a few times. V is TRBV10-3 and J is TRBJ1-6, with 8 bases lining up with TRBD1. The germline gives CDR1 ENHRY, CDR2 SYGVKD. The CDR3 has 14 residues. J gave up 7 bases and V 4 bases, and 3 bases lay outside the gene matches. CDR3 sequence: CAISATGENSPLHF. For the CDR3, the DNA is TGTGCCATCAGTGCGACAGGGGAGAATTCACCCCTCCACTTT.

The gene calls are TRBV4-1 and TRBJ1-2; a possible D gene is TRBD1 (6 bases). Germline values: CDR1 MGHRA, CDR2 YSYEKL. This CDR3 contains 15 residues. The germline V and J ends were trimmed by 4 bases and 2 bases, with 14 bases remaining between them. Written as DNA, the CDR3 is TGCGCCAGCAGCCTTACTCCCACAGGGAACTATGGCTACACCTTC. This sequence encodes CASSLTPTGNYGYTF.

The V gene is TRBV5-1, the J gene TRBJ2-5; D not certain. The germline V gene has CDR1 SGHRS and CDR2 YFSETQ. The CDR3 is 12 residues long. Trimming took 4 bases from V and 0 from J, leaving 4 bases between them. CDR3 DNA sequence: TGCGCCAGCAGCCCGTACCAAGAGACCCAGTACTTC. This gives the protein CASSPYQETQYF.

The chain uses TRBV6-6 and TRBJ1-6; D remains ambiguous. V lost 6 bases, J lost 0 bases, and 12 bases lay in between. CDR3 length equals 16 residues. Per the germline V gene, CDR1 is MNHNY and CDR2 is SVGAGI (reference sequence). In nucleotides, the CDR3 is TGTGCCAGCAGGCCGCCAGGAGCCTCCTATAATTCACCCCTCCACTTT. It encodes CASRPPGASYNSPLHF.

V usage is TRBV6-6 and J usage is TRBJ2-5; 7 bases are shared with TRBD1. The V and J ends lost 2 bases and 4 bases, in that order; junction bases with no gene match: 4. Germline lookup yields CDR1 MNHNY and CDR2 SVGAGI (reference sequence). CDR3 size: 14 residues. CDR3 residues: CASSYRGGPETQYF. The CDR3 DNA sequence: TGTGCCAGCAGTTACAGAGGGGGCCCAGAGACCCAGTACTTC.

The J gene is TRBJ2-6, the V gene TRBV15, with 7 bases that match TRBD2. CDR1 and CDR2 from the germline V gene are LNHNV and YYDKDF (reference sequence). Germline trimming cut 1 base from V and 2 bases from J; bases unmatched to any gene: 20. The CDR3 spans 22 residues. The CDR3: CATSRAGWGGRQTKAGANVLTF. The CDR3 DNA is TGTGCCACCAGCAGAGCCGGGTGGGGGGGACGCCAAACCAAAGCTGGGGCCAACGTCCTGACTTTC.

V usage is TRBV7-9 and J usage is TRBJ1-1, with D perhaps TRBD1 (5 bases). The CDR3 consists of 14 residues. Per germline, CDR1 SEHNR and CDR2 FQNEAQ (reference sequence). The V and J ends lost 5 bases and 0 bases respectively, with 10 bases between them. The CDR3 sequence: CASSAGTVNTEAFF. For the CDR3, the DNA is TGTGCCAGCAGCGCAGGGACGGTGAACACTGAAGCTTTCTTT. Using reference TRBV7-9 and TRBJ1-1 for the parts outside the CDR3, the full variable domain is DTGVSQNPRHKITKRGQNVTFRCDPISEHNRLYWYRQTLGQGPEFLTYFQNEAQLEKSRLLSDRFSAERPKGSFSTLEIQRTEQGDSAMYLCASSAGTVNTEAFFGQGTRLTVV.

J is TRBJ1-4 and V is TRBV6-6; D may be TRBD1 (6 bases). The CDR3 runs 15 residues. Trimming removed 2 bases from V and 7 bases from J, with 14 bases in between. CDR1 is MNHNY and CDR2 is SVGAGI in the germline V gene (reference sequence). The CDR3 region is CASSYPPRTVEKLFF. The CDR3 nucleotides are TGTGCCAGCAGTTACCCCCCTCGGACAGTTGAAAAACTGTTTTTT.

The chain is built from TRBV2 and TRBJ1-4, with 7 bases lining up with TRBD1. V lost 6 bases and J lost 4; bases outside the gene matches: 5. The CDR3 has 14 residues. CDR1 and CDR2 (germline): SNHLY, FYNNEI. The CDR3 sequence is CASRSGQLNEKLFF. DNA for the CDR3: TGTGCCAGCAGATCGGGACAGCTTAATGAAAAACTGTTTTTT.

The rearrangement joins TRBV6-1 to TRBJ1-1; the D is unclear. V shed 4 bases and J shed 3 bases, with 3 bases lying between them. The CDR3 is made up of 11 amino acids. Germline CDR1 reads MNHNS; CDR2 reads SASEGT. CDR3 nucleotides: TGTGCCAGCAGTGTGTACACTGAAGCTTTCTTT. It is translated as CASSVYTEAFF.

This rearrangement joins TRBV6-5 to TRBJ1-2; maybe TRBD1 (5 bases). CDR3 length: 15 amino acids. Per the germline V gene, CDR1 is MNHEY and CDR2 is SVGAGI. The ends were cut back, 0 bases at V and 4 bases at J, with 12 bases in the middle. The CDR3 region is CASSYSRGESYGYTF. The CDR3 DNA sequence: TGTGCCAGCAGTTACTCTCGGGGGGAGAGCTATGGCTACACCTTC.

The chain recombines TRBV5-1 with TRBJ1-2; D is unclear. Germline V gene sequence: CDR1 SGHRS, CDR2 YFSETQ. V was cut by 0 bases and J by 5 bases, with 11 bases left in between. The length of the CDR3 is 14 residues. CDR3 region: CASSLDNRSYGYTF. The CDR3 DNA is TGCGCCAGCAGCTTGGACAACAGATCTTATGGCTACACCTTC.

V is TRBV5-6 and J is TRBJ2-2; D ambiguous. This CDR3 spans 14 amino acids. Germline V gene sequence: CDR1 SGHDT, CDR2 YYEEEE. The ends were cut back, 4 bases at V and 2 bases at J, with 9 bases in the middle. The CDR3 protein is CASSRTPNTGELFF. CDR3 nucleotides: TGTGCCAGCAGCCGTACCCCCAACACCGGGGAGCTGTTTTTT.

Note on this clone: The sample holds other DNA sequences that translate to the same CDR3. This chain uses TRBV9 with TRBJ2-3; D ambiguous. Deletions cut 0 bases from V and 3 bases from J, with 5 bases between. CDR1 is SGDLS and CDR2 is YYNGEE in the germline V gene. The CDR3 extends over 13 amino acids. For the CDR3, the DNA is TGTGCCAGCAGCGTAGACAGAACAGATACGCAGTATTTT. It encodes CASSVDRTDTQYF.

This clone is a singleton in its sample. The chain carries TRBV6-1 and TRBJ1-3; TRBD1 is a possible D gene (6 bases). Germline V lookup: CDR1 MNHNS, CDR2 SASEGT. The CDR3 is 13 amino acids. Trimming removed 7 bases from V and 2 bases from J, with 9 bases in between. The CDR3 nucleotides read TGTGCCAGCAAGACAGGAACTGGAAACACCATATATTTT. Translated: CASKTGTGNTIYF.

V is TRBV6-6 and J is TRBJ2-3, with 12 bases identical to TRBD2. The germline V gene encodes CDR1 MNHNY and CDR2 SVGAGI (reference sequence). The V gene end was trimmed by 10 bases and the J gene end by 1 base; junction bases not matched to a gene: 3. This CDR3 has 14 amino acids. CDR3 sequence reads: CAIRTSGGTDTQYF. The CDR3 DNA reads TGTGCCATCCGGACTAGCGGGGGCACAGATACGCAGTATTTT.

This clone occurred once. The same CDR3 arises from other DNA sequences in this sample as well. The chain uses TRBV4-3 and TRBJ1-3; D gene uncertain. This CDR3 is built from 15 residues. Deletions cut 0 bases from V and 0 bases from J, with 6 bases between. Germline loops: CDR1 LGHNA, CDR2 YSLEER. The chain's CDR3 is CASSQEGASGNTIYF. In DNA form, the CDR3 reads TGCGCCAGCAGCCAAGAGGGTGCCTCTGGAAACACCATATATTTT.

This clone was seen a single time. The rearrangement joins TRBV4-2 to TRBJ2-5, with 12 bases aligning to TRBD1. This CDR3 has 17 amino acids. Germline CDR1 and CDR2: LGHNA and YNFKEQ. The V segment lost 4 bases and the J segment 3 bases; nucleotides outside the gene matches: 9. In nucleotides, the CDR3 is TGTGCCAGCAGCCCCGGCGGGACAGGGGGCAGGAAAGAGACCCAGTACTTC. Translated, it gives CASSPGGTGGRKETQYF.

This CDR3 is CASSIGLAGRFVAGEQYF. CDR3 sequence (DNA): TGTGCCAGCAGCATTGGACTAGCGGGAAGGTTTGTTGCGGGGGAGCAGTACTTC. V gene TRBV9 combines with J gene TRBJ2-7; 12 nucleotides match TRBD2. CDR3 length: 18 residues. The trim removed 4 bases at V and 7 bases at J, leaving 18 bases unmatched. In germline, CDR1 is SGDLS, CDR2 YYNGEE.

About this clone: Within the sample, other DNA sequences also encode this same CDR3. The rearrangement uses TRBV5-4 and TRBJ2-7; possible D gene TRBD1, 6 bases. In germline, CDR1 is SGHNT, CDR2 YYREEE (reference sequence). The V gene lost 0 bases and the J gene lost 2 bases, with 12 bases spanning the gap. The CDR3 covers 15 residues. CDR3: CASSLGGQATYEQYF. The CDR3, as DNA: TGTGCCAGCAGCTTGGGGGGGCAGGCAACCTACGAGCAGTACTTC.

The chain couples TRBV27 to TRBJ1-5; the D is unclear. Germline CDR1 and CDR2: MNHEY and SMNVEV (reference sequence). V was trimmed by 9 bases and J by 5 bases, leaving 20 bases between them. This CDR3 spans 15 amino acids. Here the CDR3 reads CASLFGPIADQPQHF. Here the CDR3 DNA reads TGTGCCAGTCTTTTCGGGCCAATAGCGGATCAGCCCCAGCATTTT.

In this sample, this clone turned up a few times. This chain joins TRBV2 and TRBJ2-5, with 10 nucleotides matching TRBD1. CDR1 and CDR2 from the germline V gene are SNHLY and FYNNEI. The CDR3 extends over 16 amino acids. Trimming at V came to 6 bases and at J to 5 bases, leaving 12 bases not matched to a gene. The CDR3 is CASRPGLGQGRETQYF. CDR3 DNA sequence: TGTGCCAGCAGGCCAGGGTTGGGACAGGGGAGGGAGACCCAGTACTTC.

The V gene is TRBV29-1, the J gene TRBJ2-1; D gene uncertain. The CDR3 spans 15 residues. Germline CDR1 reads SQVTM; CDR2 reads ANQGSEA. The V end lost 6 bases, the J end lost 0 bases, and 15 bases lay between the germline ends. CDR3 coding DNA: TGCAGCGTCCCACTTCTTGCGAGCTCCTACAATGAGCAGTTCTTC. Its protein is CSVPLLASSYNEQFF.

The chain is built from TRBV5-6 and TRBJ1-4; D remains ambiguous. Per the germline V gene, CDR1 is SGHDT and CDR2 is YYEEEE. The CDR3 length is 15 residues. V lost 0 bases to trimming and J lost 8 bases, with 14 bases between them. The CDR3 nucleotides are TGTGCCAGCAGCTTGGCCTCGGGGATCGGGGAAAAACTGTTTTTT. It yields the protein CASSLASGIGEKLFF.

This chain links TRBV27 with TRBJ1-1; no definite D call. The CDR3 extends over 13 amino acids. CDR1 is MNHEY and CDR2 is SMNVEV in the germline V gene (reference sequence). V was cut by 4 bases and J by 1 base, with 7 bases left in between. CDR3 DNA sequence: TGTGCCAGCAGTTGGAAAGGGAACACTGAAGCTTTCTTT. It encodes CASSWKGNTEAFF.

The genes are TRBV6-1 and TRBJ1-3; D gene uncertain. V was pared by 1 base and J by 1 base, with 11 bases between. This CDR3 spans 16 amino acids. The germline CDR1 and CDR2 sequences are MNHNS and SASEGT. The CDR3 reads CASSEGFGLSGNTIYF. As DNA, the CDR3 is TGTGCCAGCAGTGAAGGGTTTGGTCTTTCTGGAAACACCATATATTTT.

This clone has a single count. The genes are TRBV30 and TRBJ2-7; D gene unclear. The CDR3 sequence is 13 residues long. Germline CDR1 GTSNPN, CDR2 SVGIG (reference sequence). Trimming shortened V by 4 bases and J by 3 bases, and 13 bases separated the two germline ends. CDR3 sequence reads: CAWNQHLSYEQYF. CDR3 nucleotide sequence: TGTGCCTGGAACCAGCACCTGAGCTACGAGCAGTACTTC.

The chain links TRBV19 to TRBJ2-7; 7 bases map to TRBD1. The germline V gene encodes CDR1 LNHDA and CDR2 SQIVND (reference sequence). V dropped 4 bases and J dropped 2; count of bases not matched to a gene: 8. The CDR3 runs 15 residues. CDR3 loop: CASSRDSSSPYEQYF. CDR3 DNA sequence: TGTGCCAGTAGTAGGGACAGTTCCAGCCCCTACGAGCAGTACTTC.

The chain joins TRBV29-1 to TRBJ2-4; TRBD1 is a possible D gene (5 bases). CDR1 is SQVTM, CDR2 ANQGSEA, per germline. V was clipped by 8 bases and J by 6 bases, with 11 bases between them. The CDR3 is 11 residues long. The CDR3 sequence: CSMKDRNIQYF. The CDR3 DNA follows: TGCAGCATGAAAGACAGAAACATTCAGTACTTC.

By share, this clone counts as medium-sized (0.01 to 0.1%). V gene TRBV2 combines with J gene TRBJ2-1, with D perhaps matching TRBD2 (6 bases). Trimming stripped 4 bases from V and 9 bases from J, with 7 bases between. CDR3 length equals 11 residues. CDR1 is SNHLY and CDR2 is FYNNEI in the germline V gene. The DNA of the CDR3 is TGTGCCAGCAGTGTGGAGGGTGAGCAGTTCTTC. Its translation: CASSVEGEQFF.